This T cell receptor beta chain appears in the sequencing data of a study of blood T cell repertoires in COVID-19. Study as a whole: Some COVID-19 samples were acute and others convalescent; all came from the United States, Italy and Spain.

V lost 0 bases and J 2 bases, leaving 9 bases between the germline ends. Germline values: CDR1 SGHTS, CDR2 YDEGEE. CDR3 length: 14 amino acids. Original analysis: Scientists estimated how many nucleated cells there were by amplifying reference gene primers. TCRdb's copy holds only in-frame clones and misses some; the assay was immunoSEQ multiplex PCR. The V and J calls and clone size are taken from that table; D and trimming were inferred from the DNA. The table lists tens of thousands of clones, 65% to 85% of them singletons. The chain has TRBV5-8 and TRBJ2-7, with D possibly matching TRBD1 (5 bases). Sequenced sample: peripheral blood. The sequence was collected from a woman in her fifties or sixties with active or convalescent COVID-19. The CDR3 is CASSLDKGTYEQYF. CDR3 nucleotides: TGTGCCAGCAGCTTGGACAAGGGGACCTACGAGCAGTACTTC. The variable domain in full, with the rest retrieved from reference TRBV5-8 and TRBJ2-7, is EAGVTQSPTHLIKTRGQQATLRCSPISGHTSVYWYQQALGLGLQFLLWYDEGEERNRGNFPPRFSGRQFPNYSSELNVNALELEDSALYLCASSLDKGTYEQYFGPGTRLTVT.